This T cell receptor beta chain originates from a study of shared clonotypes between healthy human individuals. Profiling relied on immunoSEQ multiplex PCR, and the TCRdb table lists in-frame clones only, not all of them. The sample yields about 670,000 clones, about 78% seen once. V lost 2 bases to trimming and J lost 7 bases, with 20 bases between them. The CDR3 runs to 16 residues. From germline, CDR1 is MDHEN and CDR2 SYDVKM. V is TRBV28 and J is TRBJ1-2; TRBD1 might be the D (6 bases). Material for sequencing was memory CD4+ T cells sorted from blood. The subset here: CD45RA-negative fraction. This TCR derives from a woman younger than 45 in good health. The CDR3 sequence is CASSLGGRGLSSGYTF. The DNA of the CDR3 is TGTGCCAGCAGTTTAGGAGGCAGGGGTTTGAGTAGTGGCTACACCTTC.